This T cell receptor (beta chain) was sequenced for a study of cytomegalovirus exposure and HLA in healthy donors (dated by TCRdb to about 2017). As for the study more broadly: According to an earlier analysis of 587 of the donors, about 179 million T cells yielded approximately 120 million unique TCR beta sequences and 276 Gb of sequence data. Approximately 310 gigabases of sequencing data and about 92 million unique TCR sequences made up an early release that covered nearly 650 HLA-typed donors. Among the roughly 400 genotyped donors, around 81% belonged to the genetic ancestry cluster associated with self-reported Caucasian donors. The study aimed to test whether signatures of past pathogen exposure could be identified by cataloging public T cell receptors. The study profiled the T cell repertoires of about 640 subjects by immunosequencing and related them to cytomegalovirus serostatus. Along with the roughly 670-subject first cohort, a separate validation cohort of some 130 different subjects was used. To predict cytomegalovirus infection status, the study combined high-throughput TCR immunosequencing, statistical association of individual TCRs with disease status, and machine learning. A later analysis re-analyzed previously published TCR beta repertoires from 660 or so donors and added high-resolution HLA genotyping to study TCR occurrence patterns. In the later analysis, no new phenotypic data were used to find candidate immune exposures; instead, reliance was placed on TCR beta sequences and their occurrence across donors. An earlier analysis of 587 of the donors used high-throughput TCR beta sequencing to judge whether each TCR beta V gene segment behaved as functional or pseudogenic. Donor age, sex, ethnicity and CMV serostatus were compiled together with the repertoire data. A later genetic analysis used genome-wide SNP genotypes for about three fifths of the 666 donors, treating that subset as a discovery cohort. Every repertoire in the discovery cohort had been generated on one and the same sequencing platform. Both class I and class II loci were covered by HLA typing, at four-digit resolution. Typing coverage differed by locus: A, B, C, DRB1 and DQB1 were typed in about 620-630 donors, DQA1 in about 550, DPA1 in some 600, and DPB1 in roughly 450. Because of strong linkage in the cohort, roughly five DR-DQ haplotypes were treated as single units for association and clustering. Among 300 to 500 genotyped donors of the cohort, an average of approximately 200,000 unique TCR beta nucleotide sequences was sequenced per donor, of which 15% to 20% were non-productive. What the work shows at the level of the full study, not this receptor alone: It was suggested by the authors that the approach could potentially be generalized to other disease states and immunological phenotypes. In vitro tests confirmed that a few of the cytomegalovirus-associated TCR beta chains recognize cytomegalovirus antigens. Assigning TCR associations to individual alleles was difficult when HLA alleles, especially DR and DQ, strongly co-occurred. A further reported finding was that TCR beta sequences accurately predicted the HLA-A and HLA-B alleles for most subjects in the first cohort. Presence/absence analyses assumed roughly uniform sequencing depth across donors, an assumption that may not hold. V-gene and J-gene trimming of TCR beta chains was associated with a missense DCLRE1C variant in a later genetic analysis, and the association was replicated in an independent cohort. A later analysis reported that several top co-occurrence clusters appeared linked to parvovirus B19, influenza, CMV and Epstein-Barr virus. For the cohort, immune exposure information was limited to CMV serostatus. A later analysis found that most CMV-associated TCR beta chains appeared HLA-restricted, with HLA associations seemingly driven largely by CMV exposure. According to a later analysis, TCR association rates differed among HLA loci, with DRB1 alleles showing the most associated TCRs and HLA-C alleles showing the fewest. The classifier was reported to diagnose cytomegalovirus status with high specificity and sensitivity in both the original cohort and the validation cohort. In a later analysis, HLA-associated TCR beta chains were found to be more clonally expanded and to have lower generation probabilities than equally common non-associated chains. Correlated functional status among segregating V segments might be attributable to linkage disequilibrium, but an unknown experimental factor could not be ruled out. Some IMGT-functional V segments, including TRBV6-2 and TRBV6-3, could not be told apart with the 87-base-pair reads, so those segments were excluded. In this cohort, only TCR beta chains were sequenced, and detectable features were limited by the absence of alpha or paired-chain data. A cluster of highly shared sequence variants was judged likely to represent a technical artifact of the sequencing pipeline. According to a later genetic analysis, donors in an Asian-associated ancestry cluster had fewer N-insertions in productive TCRs than the approximately 630-donor mean. In the study, some 160 TCR beta chains were listed as associated with cytomegalovirus. Because counts were too low, 15 to 20 rarely observed V segments, including chromosome 9 orphons, were excluded from the earlier analysis of several hundred of the donors. A later analysis associated about 17,000 TCR beta sequences with specific HLA alleles at a false discovery rate of 0.05. Because some donors lacked HLA typing at each locus, the association tests relied only on the typed subset. Across donors, most TCR sequences were observed very rarely, whereas some public TCRs were present in many individuals. In an earlier analysis of 587 of the donors, most TCR beta V segments appeared in productive rearrangements about 90% or about 30% of the time, broadly matching IMGT annotations.

This clone was detected a few times. Which antigen it targets is not known. No quality values exist for individual bases; no much larger clone is one base distant. This sample also contains other DNA sequences that code for the same CDR3. Library prep was done by the immunoSEQ multiplex PCR assay. The multiplex PCR relied on a mix of 60 forward primers for TCR Vbeta segments and 13 reverse primers for TCR Jbeta segments. A multiplex PCR assay on genomic DNA amplified the CDR3 region of rearranged TCR beta genes. The Illumina HiSeq System was used to sequence the amplified TCR beta libraries as 87-base-pair reads. As for the authors' bioinformatics: Across the 670 or so repertoires, a later analysis counted tens of millions of unique TCR beta chains, around 10 million of which were shared by at least two donors. To remove PCR and sequencing errors, raw reads were error-corrected and collapsed into unique sequences using a nearest-neighbor algorithm that merged closely related sequences. V, D and J gene segments were assigned by aligning CDR3 sequences to IMGT reference sequences. For a sequence to be retained, a match of at least six nucleotides was required to both a V gene segment and a J gene segment. Rearrangements were called productive when the CDR3 lacked stop codons and stayed in frame with V and J; all others were non-productive. Following IMGT convention, CDR3 was defined as the stretch from the second conserved V-encoded cysteine up to the conserved J-encoded phenylalanine. The earlier analysis of 587 of the donors excluded sequences that lacked an unambiguous match to a single V gene segment. An earlier analysis of fewer than 750 of the donors called V segments functional above 56.7% productive rearrangements and segregating when the between-donor standard deviation exceeded 5%. To diagnose cytomegalovirus status from the catalog of TCR beta chain sequences, a statistical classification framework was built. A later analysis assigned V and J genes by comparing TCR nucleotide sequences with IMGT/GENE-DB human TR gene sequences. In a later analysis, CDR3 sequences and most-parsimonious VDJ recombination scenarios were assigned using the TCRdist pipeline. In a later analysis, each TCR beta chain was defined by its CDR3 amino acid sequence together with its V-gene family, and reads without a unique V-gene family were excluded. A later analysis removed 500 to 600 highly shared, low-generation-probability nucleotide sequences to deal with suspected cross-contamination and a sequencing artifact. A later analysis calculated a clonal expansion index for each public chain from normalized within-repertoire ranks of inferred template counts. A later analysis computed generation probabilities with a VDJ recombination model fitted to out-of-frame rearrangements, and checked the results against IGoR. A later analysis scored TCR-TCR, TCR-HLA and TCR-CMV co-occurrence with hypergeometric tests, applying a repertoire-size bias correction to TCR pairs. A later analysis estimated false discovery rates by permuting HLA or CMV assignments 20 times. In a later analysis, co-occurring TCRs were grouped with DBSCAN, and TCRdist sequence similarity was added when clustering was performed within HLA-allele-positive subsets. For co-occurrence clustering, repertoires with fewer than 30,000 or more than 120,000 public chains were excluded, along with a handful of repertoires with anomalous nucleotide sharing. Drawn from immuneACCESS, this table holds only the in-frame rearrangements with V and J called that TCRdb kept. Clones are partly lost; checked studies trace under half to an unresolved V gene and leave the rest unexplained. The V and J calls and clone size come from that table; D and trimming were worked out from the DNA. The sample table contains 240,000 or so clones; only one count was recorded for more than 75% of them. The biggest ten clones account for 5.4% of the sample.

The cohort comprised 670 or so healthy bone marrow donors. Cohort members were all nominally healthy when sampled, although unrecorded immune exposures were likely present. The donor tested CMV seropositive and was one of the 289 seropositive cohort members. Every donor gave a peripheral blood sample, and the peripheral blood mononuclear cells from that sample were used for TCR beta sequencing. Genomic DNA extraction from the blood cell samples was performed with the Qiagen DNeasy Blood Extraction Kit. Including the terminal cysteine and phenylalanine, the CDR3 comprises 11 residues. Left in the record is the CDR3 DNA by itself, 33 bases read in frame from the first base. CDR1 and CDR2, per the germline V gene, are MNHNS and SASEGT. Trimming at the junction amounts to 6 bases on V and 8 bases on J, and the germline ends lie 8 bases apart.

This TCR was recovered from a middle-aged woman in good health and CMV-seropositive. The V and J segments used are TRBV6-1 and TRBJ2-1, and TRBD2 may be the D gene, going by 6 matching bases. Sequencing used PBMCs. The nucleotide sequence is TGTGCCAGCAGGCGGGGTTATGAGCAGTTCTTC. It is translated as CASRRGYEQFF.